This T cell receptor (beta chain) derives from a study of blood T cell repertoires in COVID-19. Looking at the study overall: The United States, Italy and Spain supplied acute and convalescent COVID-19 samples.

The study drew participants aged about 18 to 89 years from roughly 25 US areas. In the original workflow: Reference gene primer amplification yielded estimated nucleated cell counts. Using immunoSEQ multiplex PCR, the repertoire was profiled, and TCRdb retains in-frame clones only, with some absent. The V and J calls and clone size come from that table; D and trimming were worked out from the DNA. The sample yields around 150,000 clones, 70% to 90% seen once. The receptor comes from a woman in her forties or fifties who had recovered from COVID-19. Specimen: PBMCs or T cells enriched from blood (not recorded which).

This CDR3 is CASSQVEADEQFF. In nucleotides, the CDR3 is TGCGCCAGCAGCCAAGTTGAGGCCGACGAGCAGTTCTTC. The J gene is TRBJ2-1, the V gene TRBV4-3; D is uncertain. Germline V gene lookup returns CDR1 LGHNA and CDR2 YSLEER. The CDR3 extends over 13 amino acids. Trimming shortened V by 1 base and J by 10 bases, and 11 bases separated the two germline ends.